This TCR beta chain was captured by sequencing in a study of early T cells in non-severe SARS-CoV-2 infection. TCRdb ran MiXCR on the 5' RACE reads and lists one entry per CDR3 protein. The sample includes approximately 30,000 distinct CDR3 sequences, roughly 7.2% of them seen just once. There are 12 residues in the CDR3. Trimming at V came to 5 bases and at J to 5 bases, leaving 5 bases not matched to a gene. The germline V gene encodes CDR1 DFQATT and CDR2 SNEGSKA (reference sequence). This clonotype occurred many times. The sequence was collected from an adult who was a healthcare worker with PCR-confirmed SARS-CoV-2 infection or an uninfected control (not recorded which). The V and J genes are TRBV20-1 and TRBJ1-2; the match to TRBD1 covers 7 bases. Sequenced: whole blood. The CDR3 DNA is TGCAGTGCTTGGGAGGGGGCATATGGCTACACCTTC. Translated, it gives CSAWEGAYGYTF.